One and the same sample provided the 4 T cell receptor beta chains below, sequenced in a study of technical replicates of blood from several donors. The table came from immunoSEQ multiplex PCR; TCRdb's copy has only in-frame clones and leaves some out. The repertoire consists of 75,000 to 95,000 clones, with 95% to 97% occurring once and the leading ten covering around 0.4%. The sequencing input was T cells isolated from PBMCs. The receptors here all came from a human donor in good health.

The genes are TRBV18 and TRBJ2-7; D is possibly TRBD2 (6 bases). The germline V gene has CDR1 KGHSH and CDR2 LQKENI. The CDR3 spans 13 residues. Trimming pared 8 bases from V and 6 bases from J, leaving 17 bases between. CDR3 sequence: CASAAGSKLEQYF. CDR3 coding DNA: TGTGCCAGCGCAGCGGGCTCGAAGCTCGAGCAGTACTTC. The entire variable domain, with the rest obtained from reference TRBV18 and TRBJ2-7, is as follows: NAGVMQNPRHLVRRRGQEARLRCSPMKGHSHVYWYRQLPEEGLKFMVYLQKENIIDESGMPKERFSAEFPKEGPSILRIQQVVRGDSAAYFCASAAGSKLEQYFGPGTRLTVT.

V is TRBV4-2 and J is TRBJ1-1; D possibly corresponds to TRBD1 (5 bases). The germline V gene has CDR1 LGHNA and CDR2 YNFKEQ. The V end lost 1 base, the J end lost 4 bases, and 16 bases lay between the germline ends. The CDR3 runs to 16 residues. CDR3 bases: TGTGCCAGCAGCCAAGTTATGGGGGACTTGGGCACTGAAGCTTTCTTT. This codes for CASSQVMGDLGTEAFF.

This chain connects TRBV4-3 to TRBJ2-6; D gene ambiguous. This CDR3 comprises 15 residues. Germline lookup yields CDR1 LGHNA and CDR2 YSLEER. Trimming shortened V by 2 bases and J by 0 bases, and 5 bases separated the two germline ends. CDR3 amino acids: CASSQPNSGANVLTF. CDR3 nucleotides: TGCGCCAGCAGCCAACCTAACTCTGGGGCCAACGTCCTGACTTTC.

The chain is built from TRBV6-5 and TRBJ2-7; D is unclear. This CDR3 has 10 residues. The germline gives CDR1 MNHEY, CDR2 SVGAGI. Trimming shortened V by 10 bases and J by 6 bases, and 10 bases separated the two germline ends. The DNA of the CDR3 is TGTGCCACCGGAGTGGGCGAGCAGTACTTC. Its protein is CATGVGEQYF.